This TCR beta chain was sequenced in a study of tumor-infiltrating lymphocytes in primary liver carcinoma. A constant-region primer primed TCR beta cDNA synthesis from about 550 ng of total RNA. Generation of the TCR beta libraries relied on three nested multiplex PCR rounds using slightly modified ARM-PCR. Use of TRBV1-TRBV30 forward primers with a C-beta reverse primer characterized the first two PCR rounds, which lasted around 10 cycles each. MiXCR, applied by TCRdb to the multiplex PCR reads, yields one record per CDR3 protein. Here the sample spans 150,000 to 200,000 distinct CDR3 sequences, 85% being singletons. The CDR3 has 14 amino acids. Between the trimmed V and J ends, which lost 6 bases and 2 bases, there was a span of 16 bases. Germline CDR1 SQVTM, CDR2 ANQGSEA. Starting material for RNA and DNA co-extraction consisted of roughly 17-31 mg of unsorted bulk tissue.

The chain uses TRBV29-1 and TRBJ2-5; D is perhaps TRBD1 (5 bases). The TCR originated in a man aged 35 to 55 with primary liver carcinoma and hepatitis B virus infection. The sample comprised tumor tissue from primary liver carcinoma. The CDR3 region is CSVMGPDTQETQYF. In nucleotides, the CDR3 is TGCAGCGTGATGGGCCCGGACACACAAGAGACCCAGTACTTC.